The sequence of this T cell receptor beta chain was determined in a study of blood T cell repertoires in COVID-19. This clone was picked up one time. V was pared by 3 bases and J by 7 bases, with 9 bases of the junction left unmatched. The CDR3 is made up of 15 amino acids. CDR1 is MGHRA, CDR2 YSYEKL, per germline. The table came from immunoSEQ multiplex PCR; TCRdb's copy has only in-frame clones and leaves some out. The sample has approximately 200,000 clones; 85% are singletons. This clonotype was obtained from a man aged 35 to 55 who had recovered from COVID-19. The J gene is TRBJ2-7, the V gene TRBV4-1, with 10 bases matching TRBD1. Sequencing was carried out using PBMCs or T cells enriched from blood (not recorded which). The CDR3 DNA follows: TGCGCCAGCAGCCAGGCCGGGACAGGGGTGGGGGAGCAGTACTTC. Amino acid sequence: CASSQAGTGVGEQYF.